Listed below are T cell receptor beta chains from one sample, sequenced in a study of blood T cell repertoires in COVID-19. The repertoire was sequenced with immunoSEQ multiplex PCR; TCRdb's copy has only in-frame clones and lacks some. The sample carries some 200,000 clones, about 91% recorded once. Sequenced material: peripheral blood. These receptors were collected from a woman aged 40 to 49 with acute or convalescent COVID-19. The CDR3 runs from the conserved cysteine through the conserved F or W. A D gene is named only where the DNA matches it firmly. Clone size appears in some rows only: once, few, many, or a class for an expanded clone.

>TRBV6-6|NA|TRBJ1-2|NA
CASRFNPRAGGRGYTF
TGTGCCAGCAGATTCAACCCGAGGGCGGGAGGAAGGGGCTACACCTTC
>TRBV9|once|TRBJ1-1|NA
CASSVRPGSSILTEAFF
TGTGCCAGCAGCGTACGGCCAGGGTCCTCTATTTTGACTGAAGCTTTCTTT
>TRBV10-1|NA|TRBJ2-5|TRBD1
CASTPGQGAGETQYF
TGCGCCAGCACTCCGGGACAGGGGGCCGGAGAGACCCAGTACTTC
>TRBV30|NA|TRBJ1-1|TRBD1
CAWSLQGRSEAFF
TGTGCCTGGAGTTTACAGGGGAGAAGTGAAGCTTTCTTT
>TRBV11-2|NA|TRBJ2-6|NA
CASSHAGGANVLTF
TGTGCCAGCAGCCACGCGGGGGGGGCCAACGTCCTGACTTTC
>TRBV5-6|NA|TRBJ1-1|NA
CASSLGASINEAFF
TGTGCCAGCAGCTTGGGGGCCAGCATAAACGAAGCTTTCTTT
>TRBV5-1|NA|TRBJ2-5|TRBD1
CASSPKRRTTGGVNQETQYF
TGCGCCAGCAGCCCGAAAAGAAGGACCACAGGGGGCGTTAATCAAGAGACCCAGTACTTC
>TRBV12-3/TRBV12-4|once|TRBJ1-3|NA
CASSSLYGLIYF
TGTGCCAGCAGTTCGCTGTATGGCCTGATATATTTT
>TRBV9|NA|TRBJ2-3|TRBD2
CASSVTTGGRTDTQYF
TGTGCCAGCAGCGTAACGACGGGGGGGCGCACAGATACGCAGTATTTT
>TRBV7-9|NA|TRBJ1-6|TRBD1
CASSISDRANSPLHF
TGTGCCAGCAGCATCTCGGACAGGGCGAATTCACCCCTCCACTTT